The sequence of this T cell receptor beta chain was determined in a study of T cell responses to AZD1222 COVID-19 vaccine. The table came from immunoSEQ multiplex PCR; TCRdb's copy has only in-frame clones and leaves some out. The sample records 140,000 or so clones, over 85% being singletons. The germline V gene has CDR1 DFQATT and CDR2 SNEGSKA (reference sequence). The CDR3 is 11 amino acids. V was pared by 3 bases and J by 4 bases, with 7 bases between. The receptor was derived from an adult in good health. The chain uses TRBV20-1 and TRBJ2-7; possibly TRBD2 for D (6 bases). The sample here was peripheral blood, taken on day 0 of AZD1222 vaccination. The CDR3 DNA sequence: TGCAGTGCTAGGGGAGGTTACGAGCAGTACTTC. This encodes CSARGGYEQYF.